These T cell receptor beta chains were read from a single sample in a study of blood T cell repertoires in COVID-19. Assay used: immunoSEQ multiplex PCR; TCRdb lists only in-frame clones, some missing. The table includes around 200,000 clones, roughly four fifths detected once. The sequencing sample was made of peripheral blood. These receptors came from a human donor with acute or convalescent COVID-19. The donor label of this sample is uncertain. Each CDR3 is given with its conserved first and last residue. The D gene is left open where the match is weak. Expanded clones are given a class, and other clones once, few, many or no size at all.

size	J	V	D	CDR3	DNA
once	TRBJ1-1	TRBV19	TRBD1	CASTSSNRGINTEAFF	TGTGCCAGTACGAGTTCGAACAGGGGCATTAACACTGAAGCTTTCTTT
once	TRBJ1-1	TRBV5-5	.	CASSLFPSGLNTEAFF	TGTGCCAGCAGCTTGTTTCCGAGCGGACTAAACACTGAAGCTTTCTTT
.	TRBJ1-6	TRBV5-1	.	CASSLEGQTGGGHF	TGCGCCAGCAGCTTGGAAGGACAAACCGGGGGAGGACACTTT
once	TRBJ2-5	TRBV7-8	TRBD2	CASSLEGLAGFQETQYF	TGTGCCAGCAGCTTAGAGGGACTAGCGGGCTTCCAAGAGACCCAGTACTTC
.	TRBJ1-1	TRBV19	.	CASSDTSDTEAFF	TGTGCCAGTAGTGACACCTCAGACACTGAAGCTTTCTTT
.	TRBJ2-1	TRBV5-1	TRBD1	CASSSGQGAYNEQFF	TGCGCCAGCAGCTCGGGACAGGGGGCCTACAATGAGCAGTTCTTC
.	TRBJ2-7	TRBV5-8	.	CASSLRSGYEQYF	TGTGCCAGCAGCTTGCGTAGCGGCTACGAGCAGTACTTC
.	TRBJ2-3	TRBV5-1	.	CASSLDPGTDTQYF	TGCGCCAGCAGCTTGGACCCCGGGACAGATACGCAGTATTTT
.	TRBJ1-1	TRBV2	.	CASSEREGTEAFF	TGTGCCAGCAGTGAACGGGAAGGCACTGAAGCTTTCTTT
once	TRBJ1-6	TRBV6-5	TRBD1	CASSFGQGNSPLHF	TGTGCCAGCAGTTTTGGACAGGGGAATTCACCCCTCCACTTT
.	TRBJ2-7	TRBV2	.	CASQRGFSSYEQYF	TGTGCCAGCCAAAGGGGGTTTTCCTCCTACGAGCAGTACTTC
.	TRBJ2-3	TRBV6-1	.	CASSEGAIDKTQYF	TGTGCCAGCAGTGAGGGGGCCATAGATAAGACGCAGTATTTT
.	TRBJ2-3	TRBV3-1/TRBV3-2	.	CASSQERDSADTQYF	TGTGCCAGCAGCCAAGAGCGTGACAGTGCAGATACGCAGTATTTT
.	TRBJ2-7	TRBV6-1	TRBD2	CASSGETTSVPYEQYF	TGTGCCAGCAGTGGAGAGACGACTAGCGTACCCTACGAGCAGTACTTC
.	TRBJ2-2	TRBV10-1	.	CASRGQVAGELFF	TGCGCCAGCAGAGGACAAGTGGCCGGGGAGCTGTTTTTT
few	TRBJ2-7	TRBV20-1	.	CSAPNPYEQYF	TGCAGTGCTCCCAATCCCTACGAGCAGTACTTC
.	TRBJ2-7	TRBV5-4	.	CASSSLTGSREQYF	TGTGCCAGCAGCTCACTTACAGGGTCTCGTGAGCAGTACTTC
.	TRBJ1-1	TRBV9	TRBD1	CASSAKGGIGTEAFF	TGTGCCAGCAGCGCCAAAGGGGGCATCGGCACTGAAGCTTTCTTT